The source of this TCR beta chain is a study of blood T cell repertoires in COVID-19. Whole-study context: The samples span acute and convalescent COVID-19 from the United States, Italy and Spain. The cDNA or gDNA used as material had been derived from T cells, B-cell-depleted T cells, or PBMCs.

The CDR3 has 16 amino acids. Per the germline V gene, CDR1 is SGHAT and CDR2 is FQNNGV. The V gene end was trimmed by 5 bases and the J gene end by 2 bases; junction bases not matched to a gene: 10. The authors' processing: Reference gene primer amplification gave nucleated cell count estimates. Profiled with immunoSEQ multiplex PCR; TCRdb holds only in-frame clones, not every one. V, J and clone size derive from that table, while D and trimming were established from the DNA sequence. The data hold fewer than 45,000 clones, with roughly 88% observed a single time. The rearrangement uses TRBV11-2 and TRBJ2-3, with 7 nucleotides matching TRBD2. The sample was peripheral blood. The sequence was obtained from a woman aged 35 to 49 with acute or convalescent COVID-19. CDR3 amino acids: CASSPTGGKYTDTQYF. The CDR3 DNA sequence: TGTGCCAGCAGCCCGACGGGGGGTAAATACACAGATACGCAGTATTTT.